This T cell receptor (beta chain) emerged from a study of cytomegalovirus exposure and HLA in healthy donors. The PCR ran on 60 Vbeta and 13 Jbeta primers. Repertoires were generated with immunoSEQ multiplex PCR, while TCRdb's copy carries only in-frame clones and drops some. In the table there are about 160,000 clones, approximately 84% of which are singletons. V was pared by 3 bases and J by 2 bases, with 11 bases between. Germline V gene lookup returns CDR1 SGHNT and CDR2 YYREEE (reference sequence). The CDR3 totals 14 residues. The V and J genes are TRBV5-4 and TRBJ2-5; the D gene is possibly TRBD1 (5 bases). Material for sequencing was PBMCs. The TCR was taken from a woman aged 40 to 50 in good health and CMV-seropositive. The CDR3 DNA sequence: TGTGCCAGCAGCTGGGGCTTGGGACAAGAGACCCAGTACTTC. Protein sequence: CASSWGLGQETQYF.